A selection of T cell receptor beta chains follows, all from one sample in a study of cytomegalovirus exposure and HLA in healthy donors. Libraries were prepared by immunoSEQ multiplex PCR; TCRdb keeps only in-frame clonotypes and omits some of them. Among 200,000 to 250,000 clones, more than 60% were seen once, and the ten largest hold around 2.8%. The sequencing input was PBMCs. The receptor set was obtained from a woman in her fifties or sixties in good health and CMV-seropositive. Both conserved end residues are part of each CDR3. D genes are given only for firm matches. Only part of the rows carry a size: once, few, many, or a class if the clone is expanded.

V	D	size	J	CDR3	DNA
TRBV10-2	NA	NA	TRBJ1-5	CASSPSQGSNQPQHF	TGCGCCAGCAGCCCCTCTCAGGGATCTAATCAGCCCCAGCATTTT
TRBV7-8	NA	NA	TRBJ1-1	CAAGRFHDTEAFF	TGTGCCGCAGGGCGGTTTCACGACACTGAAGCTTTCTTT
TRBV29-1	TRBD2	NA	TRBJ2-1	CSTGGGVDEQFF	TGCAGCACCGGCGGGGGAGTCGATGAGCAGTTCTTC
TRBV7-2	TRBD1	NA	TRBJ1-4	CASSLGYRGLREKLFF	TGTGCCAGCAGCTTAGGGTACAGGGGGCTACGGGAAAAACTGTTTTTT
TRBV4-1	NA	NA	TRBJ2-1	CASSTPAGPRTSYNEQFF	TGCGCCAGCAGCACCCCCGCGGGACCCAGAACCTCCTACAATGAGCAGTTCTTC
TRBV6-4	NA	NA	TRBJ1-1	CASSDSSGNTEAFF	TGTGCCAGCAGTGACTCGTCGGGGAACACTGAAGCTTTCTTT
TRBV28	TRBD1	NA	TRBJ1-4	CASATGGARVKLFF	TGTGCCAGCGCCACAGGGGGCGCTCGGGTGAAACTGTTTTTT
TRBV5-7	TRBD1	once	TRBJ1-5	CASSSSGGSNQPQHF	TGTGCCAGCAGCTCATCAGGGGGAAGCAATCAGCCCCAGCATTTT
TRBV5-1	NA	NA	TRBJ2-3	CASSLDPGRADTQYF	TGCGCCAGCAGCTTGGACCCGGGTCGCGCAGATACGCAGTATTTT
TRBV7-9	NA	NA	TRBJ2-7	CASSLGQGAYEQYF	TGTGCCAGCAGCTTAGGGCAGGGCGCCTACGAGCAGTACTTC
TRBV9	NA	NA	TRBJ1-4	CASSEGVTNEKLFF	TGTGCCAGCAGCGAGGGGGTAACTAATGAAAAACTGTTTTTT
TRBV25-1	NA	NA	TRBJ2-1	CASSEPDRNEQFF	TGTGCCAGCAGTGAACCCGACAGAAATGAGCAGTTCTTC
TRBV7-2	TRBD2	NA	TRBJ2-5	CASSPLGTSGGDKETQYF	TGTGCCAGCAGCCCCCTAGGGACTAGCGGGGGGGACAAAGAGACCCAGTACTTC